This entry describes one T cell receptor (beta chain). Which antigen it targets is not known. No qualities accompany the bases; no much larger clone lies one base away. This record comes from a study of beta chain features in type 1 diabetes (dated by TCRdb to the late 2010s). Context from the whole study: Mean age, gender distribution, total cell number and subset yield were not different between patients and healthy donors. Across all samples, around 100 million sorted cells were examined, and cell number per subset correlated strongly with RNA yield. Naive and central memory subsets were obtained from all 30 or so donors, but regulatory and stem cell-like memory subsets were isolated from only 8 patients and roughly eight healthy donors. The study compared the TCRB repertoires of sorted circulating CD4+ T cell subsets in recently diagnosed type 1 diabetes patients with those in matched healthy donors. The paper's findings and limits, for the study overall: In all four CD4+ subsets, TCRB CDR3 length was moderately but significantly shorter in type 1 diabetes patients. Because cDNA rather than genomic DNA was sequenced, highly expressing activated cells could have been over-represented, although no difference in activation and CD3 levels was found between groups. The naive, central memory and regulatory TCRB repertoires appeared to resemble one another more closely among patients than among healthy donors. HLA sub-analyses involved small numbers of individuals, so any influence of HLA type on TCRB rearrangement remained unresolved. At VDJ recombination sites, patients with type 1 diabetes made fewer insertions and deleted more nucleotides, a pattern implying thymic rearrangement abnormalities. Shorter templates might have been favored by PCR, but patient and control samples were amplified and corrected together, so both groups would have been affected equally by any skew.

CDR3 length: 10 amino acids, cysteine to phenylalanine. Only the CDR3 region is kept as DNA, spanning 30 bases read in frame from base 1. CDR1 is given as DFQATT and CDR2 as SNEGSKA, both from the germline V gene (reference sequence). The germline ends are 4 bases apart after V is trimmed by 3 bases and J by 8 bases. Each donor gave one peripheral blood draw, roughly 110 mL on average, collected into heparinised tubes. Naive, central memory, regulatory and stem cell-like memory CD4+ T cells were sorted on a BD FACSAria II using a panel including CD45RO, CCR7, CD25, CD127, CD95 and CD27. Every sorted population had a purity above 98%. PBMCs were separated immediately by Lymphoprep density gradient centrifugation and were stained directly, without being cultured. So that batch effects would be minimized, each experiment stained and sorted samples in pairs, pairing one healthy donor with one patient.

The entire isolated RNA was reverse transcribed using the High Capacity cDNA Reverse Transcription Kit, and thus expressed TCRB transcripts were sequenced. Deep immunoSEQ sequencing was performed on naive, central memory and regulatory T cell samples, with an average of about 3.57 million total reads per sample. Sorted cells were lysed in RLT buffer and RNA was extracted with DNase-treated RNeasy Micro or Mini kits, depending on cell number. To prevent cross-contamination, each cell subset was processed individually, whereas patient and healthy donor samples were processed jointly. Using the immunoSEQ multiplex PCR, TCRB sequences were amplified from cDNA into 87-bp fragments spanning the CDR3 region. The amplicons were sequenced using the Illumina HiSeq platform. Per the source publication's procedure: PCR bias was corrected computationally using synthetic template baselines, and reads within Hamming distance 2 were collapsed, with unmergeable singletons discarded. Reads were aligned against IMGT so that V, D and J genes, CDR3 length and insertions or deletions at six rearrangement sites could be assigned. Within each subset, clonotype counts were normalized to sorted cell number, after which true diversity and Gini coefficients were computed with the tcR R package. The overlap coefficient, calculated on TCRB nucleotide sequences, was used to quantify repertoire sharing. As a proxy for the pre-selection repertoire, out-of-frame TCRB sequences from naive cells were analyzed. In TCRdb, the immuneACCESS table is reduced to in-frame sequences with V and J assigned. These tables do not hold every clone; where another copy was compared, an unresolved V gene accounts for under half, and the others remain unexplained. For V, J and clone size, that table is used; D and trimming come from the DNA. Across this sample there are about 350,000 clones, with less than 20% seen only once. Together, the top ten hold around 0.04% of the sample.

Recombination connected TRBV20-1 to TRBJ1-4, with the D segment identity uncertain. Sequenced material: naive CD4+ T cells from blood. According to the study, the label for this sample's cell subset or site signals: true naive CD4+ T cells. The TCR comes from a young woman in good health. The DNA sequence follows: TGCAGTGCTAGGAGCGAAAAACTGTTTTTT. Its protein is CSARSEKLFF.